This T cell receptor (beta chain) was identified during a study of post-analysis software for immune sequencing data. Study context: The courses of disease that were included comprised relapsing-remitting, secondary progressive and progressive-relapsing multiple sclerosis.

Unique molecular identifiers had been added to the TCR beta cDNA libraries. TCRdb passed the PCR reads through MiXCR, listing each CDR3 protein once. The sample has 350,000 to 450,000 distinct CDR3 sequences; approximately 38% are singletons. This CDR3 is built from 15 residues. Trimming cost V 5 bases and J 6 bases, with 18 bases left between them. The germline V gene has CDR1 SGHAT and CDR2 FQNNGV. Points on this clonotype: Its antigen is currently unknown.

Study-wide results and limits: Roughly 5 TRBV segments (TRBV5-6, TRBV5-1 and TRBV20-1 among them) occurred more frequently in patients than in controls. Diversity measured as normalized Chao1 was significantly lower in multiple sclerosis patients than in controls. Same-batch samples co-clustered strongly by F measure.

This clonotype was sampled from a girl between 5 and 17 years old with multiple sclerosis. The genes are TRBV11-2 and TRBJ2-3; maybe TRBD2 (6 bases). The material sequenced was blood. CDR3 bases: TGTGCCAGCAGCCCGTCATACGGGGGAAGGGATACGCAGTATTTT. This gives the protein CASSPSYGGRDTQYF.